This T cell receptor beta chain was identified during a study of blood T cell repertoires in COVID-19. The wider study: COVID-19 samples collected from the United States, Italy and Spain covered acute and convalescent phases. The analysed material was cDNA or gDNA that came from T cells, B-cell-depleted T cells, or PBMCs.

Clinical history reported by participants formed the basis on which cohorts were assigned. The germline V gene has CDR1 SGHNT and CDR2 YYREEE (reference sequence). V was trimmed by 3 bases and J by 1 base, leaving 10 bases between them. The CDR3 length is 14 residues. Method: immunoSEQ multiplex PCR; TCRdb's copy keeps in-frame clones and lacks some. This sample yields about 370,000 clones, of which approximately 89% are seen a single time; over 0.7% belongs to the top ten. V gene TRBV5-4 combines with J gene TRBJ2-5; a possible D gene is TRBD1 (6 bases). Sequenced: PBMCs or T cells enriched from blood (not recorded which). This TCR derives from a woman aged 40-49 years who had been exposed to COVID-19. Written as DNA, the CDR3 is TGTGCCAGCAGCTCCCCGGACAGCCAAGAGACCCAGTACTTC. Translation gives CASSSPDSQETQYF. The whole variable domain, remainder taken from reference TRBV5-4 and TRBJ2-5, is ETGVTQSPTHLIKTRGQQVTLRCSSQSGHNTVSWYQQALGQGPQFIFQYYREEENGRGNFPPRFSGLQFPNYSSELNVNALELDDSALYLCASSSPDSQETQYFGPGTRLLVL.